The sample holds a few counts of the clone carrying this TCR beta chain. Its antigen is currently unknown. This sample stems from a study of T cells after yellow fever vaccination. Findings and caveats of the study: The bulk population could contribute abundant contaminating clonotypes to FACS-sorted repertoires. The secondary T-cell response peaked on day 5, not day 15, but was weaker. Relatively few clonotypes were ones that appeared in both CD4 and CD8 compartments.

This CDR3 is 14 amino acids long. The germline gives CDR1 SEHNR, CDR2 FQNEAQ (reference sequence). V lost 5 bases to trimming and J lost 6 bases, with 14 bases between them. TCRdb fed the 5' RACE reads into MiXCR, producing one record per CDR3 protein. The data show around 200,000 distinct CDR3 sequences, 9.5% to 12% seen once. The sequenced sample was CD8+ T cells sorted from PBMCs, obtained 15 days after the yellow fever booster vaccination. The V call is TRBV7-9, the J call TRBJ2-1; D ambiguous. The receptor was derived from a man aged 18 to 29 who received the YFV17D yellow fever vaccine. This chain's CDR3 is CASSPSWVANEQFF. The CDR3, as DNA: TGTGCCAGCAGCCCTAGTTGGGTGGCCAATGAGCAGTTCTTC.